The subject of this entry is one T cell receptor (beta chain). Its target is not known. V lost 3 bases, J lost 9 bases, and 17 bases stayed unmatched. Germline V gives CDR1 GTSNPN, CDR2 SVGIG (reference sequence). This CDR3 region has 17 residues. Some clones are missing from TCRdb's copy, which holds only in-frame ones; the method was immunoSEQ multiplex PCR. Of roughly 38,000 clones listed, around 83% are singletons. This sample stems from a study of T cells in localized non-small cell lung cancer. Study outcomes and limitations: For the top 100 tumor clones, a median roughly 56 also appeared in adjacent lung. Heterogeneity stays possible, as sequencing covered only one tumor region. Tumor showed lower T cell clonality than uninvolved adjacent lung, where it was highest.

The clonotype comes from a woman between 18 and 50 years old with stage III lung adenocarcinoma. The chain recombines TRBV30 with TRBJ1-6; 7 nucleotides match TRBD1. This specimen was peripheral blood, taken before any cancer treatment. CDR3 in DNA: TGTGCCTGGAGCCTCCTGGACAGGCTCATCGGGAGTTCACCCCTCCACTTT. This codes for CAWSLLDRLIGSSPLHF.